This T cell receptor beta chain derives from a study of blood T cell repertoires in COVID-19. Study as a whole: PBMCs, B-cell-depleted T cells, or T cells were the source of the cDNA or gDNA that made up the material.

Method: immunoSEQ multiplex PCR; TCRdb's copy keeps in-frame clones and lacks some. The sample records 250,000 or so clones, roughly 88% being singletons. A remark on this clone: Other DNA variants within this sample encode the same CDR3.

Those who participated ranged in age from roughly 18 to 90 years and resided in about two dozen US areas. The study assigned cohorts using participant-reported clinical history. Germline lookup yields CDR1 KGHSH and CDR2 LQKENI. This CDR3 contains 14 residues. The V and J ends lost 4 bases and 4 bases, in that order; junction bases with no gene match: 5. The sequence derives from a woman in her thirties or forties with acute COVID-19. Sequences were obtained from PBMCs or T cells enriched from blood (not recorded which). The genes are TRBV18 and TRBJ1-1; 8 bases map to TRBD1. As DNA, the CDR3 is TGTGCCAGCTCACTTGGGACAGGAGGCACTGAAGCTTTCTTT. Translating it yields CASSLGTGGTEAFF.